This TCR beta chain was sequenced for a study of T cells after yellow fever vaccination. Study-level findings and limits: Post-booster repertoires contained most primary-vaccination clones again (about 95% CD4, around 88% CD8).

Via MiXCR, TCRdb re-called the 5' RACE reads, giving one row per CDR3 protein. The top ten clones hold roughly an eighth of a sample with 510,000 or so distinct CDR3 sequences, 19% of them seen once. Comments on this clonotype: Its antigen is as yet unknown.

CDR1 is SQVTM and CDR2 is ANQGSEA in the germline V gene. This CDR3 spans 13 amino acids. The junction had 2 bases not matched to a gene; V was cut back by 4 bases and J by 4 bases. Sequencing used PBMCs, obtained 15 days after the yellow fever booster vaccination. The clonotype originates from a man aged 30 to 45 who received the YFV17D yellow fever vaccine. The chain has TRBV29-1 and TRBJ2-7; TRBD1 matches at 12 bases. CDR3: CSVVGQGAYEQYF. CDR3 in DNA: TGCAGCGTTGTGGGACAGGGGGCTTACGAGCAGTACTTC.